What follows are 14 T cell receptor beta chains derived from one specimen sequenced in a study of blood T cell repertoires in COVID-19 (TCRdb year 2020). Library generation was performed with the immunoSEQ multiplex PCR assay. Imported from immuneACCESS, the table was reduced by TCRdb to in-frame sequences with V and J called. These copies leave out some clones; in studies compared against another copy, an unresolved V gene accounts for under half, and the cause of the remainder is not known. Present in this sample are 300,000 to 450,000 clones, around 87% of which were seen just once. The ten largest account for 2.3% of the sample. The specimen was peripheral blood. The receptors originated from a woman in her fifties or sixties with COVID-19, enrolled during active disease.

This clone has a handful of counts. This rearrangement joins TRBV9 to TRBJ1-1, with D perhaps TRBD1 (6 bases). Per germline, CDR1 SGDLS and CDR2 YYNGEE. This CDR3 is built from 13 residues. V shed 3 bases and J shed 3 bases, with 9 bases lying between them. CDR3 DNA: TGTGCCAGCAGCGACAGGGAAGACACTGAAGCTTTCTTT. Protein sequence: CASSDREDTEAFF.

This sequence joins TRBV7-2 and TRBJ1-5, with TRBD1 matching 8 bases. The trim removed 4 bases at V and 6 bases at J, leaving 5 bases unmatched. The CDR3 is made up of 14 amino acids. The V gene's germline CDR1 is SGHTA and CDR2 FQGNSA. DNA for the CDR3: TGTGCCAGCAGCTCCGAACAGGGGGGTCAGCCCCAGCATTTT. It encodes CASSSEQGGQPQHF.

The CDR3, as DNA: TGTGCCAGTAGTACCCGTACAGGGTTCAAAAACACTGAAGCTTTCTTT. Amino acid sequence: CASSTRTGFKNTEAFF. The V call is TRBV19, the J call TRBJ1-1, with a weak D call TRBD1 (6 bases). The length of the CDR3 is 16 residues. Per the germline V gene, CDR1 is LNHDA and CDR2 is SQIVND (reference sequence). Between the trimmed V and J ends, which lost 4 bases and 2 bases, there was a span of 17 bases.

The genes are TRBV28 and TRBJ1-2; tentatively, D is TRBD1 (6 bases). This CDR3 spans 14 amino acids. V was shortened by 5 bases and J by 2 bases, with 12 bases between the two germline ends. Per germline, CDR1 MDHEN and CDR2 SYDVKM. DNA of the CDR3: TGTGCCAGCAGTCAACACGACAGGAACTATGGCTACACCTTC. Amino acids: CASSQHDRNYGYTF.

Only one count was recorded for this clone. Written as DNA, the CDR3 is TGTGCCAGCAGTTTAGGAGGGACAGGGGTTCGTGGCTACACCTTC. Translating gives CASSLGGTGVRGYTF. The rearrangement joins TRBV27 to TRBJ1-2, with 10 bases lining up with TRBD1. CDR3 length: 15 residues. CDR1 is MNHEY, CDR2 SMNVEV, per germline (reference sequence). J lost 7 bases, V lost 2 bases, and 7 bases had no gene match.

This chain joins TRBV5-1 and TRBJ2-7; D might be TRBD1 (6 bases). Germline-derived CDR1 and CDR2 are SGHRS and YFSETQ. The ends were cut back, 5 bases at V and 0 bases at J, with 18 bases in the middle. The CDR3 is 16 amino acids. CDR3 in amino acids: CASRSQDSKSSYEQYF. In DNA, the CDR3 is TGCGCCAGCAGATCGCAGGACAGTAAGAGCTCCTACGAGCAGTACTTC.

This rearrangement joins TRBV28 to TRBJ1-3, with D unclear. This CDR3 spans 14 amino acids. From germline, CDR1 is MDHEN and CDR2 SYDVKM. With 7 bases removed from V and 0 bases from J, the gap between germline ends came to 10 bases. CDR3 coding DNA: TGTGCCAGCACCGCAGGAGGCTCTGGAAACACCATATATTTT. Its protein is CASTAGGSGNTIYF.

This chain links TRBV6-4 with TRBJ1-6; D remains ambiguous. The ends were cut back, 4 bases at V and 7 bases at J, with 11 bases in the middle. Germline V lookup: CDR1 MRHNA, CDR2 SNTAGT. The length of the CDR3 is 14 residues. The chain's CDR3 is CASSVRRENSPLHF. CDR3 DNA sequence: TGTGCCAGCAGTGTCCGACGGGAGAATTCACCCCTCCACTTT.

The chain links TRBV19 to TRBJ1-1; 7 nucleotides align to TRBD1. Germline trimming cut 5 bases from V and 6 bases from J; bases unmatched to any gene: 15. Germline V lookup: CDR1 LNHDA, CDR2 SQIVND (reference sequence). The CDR3 spans 16 residues. CDR3 sequence: CASSLLGDRKFSEAFF. CDR3 coding DNA: TGTGCCAGTAGTCTTCTTGGGGACAGAAAATTTTCTGAAGCTTTCTTT.

The CDR3 reads CSVIHRTGPGWGAFF. The CDR3 bases are TGCAGCGTCATCCACAGGACAGGGCCGGGGTGGGGAGCTTTCTTT. The chain couples TRBV29-1 to TRBJ1-1, with 8 bases matching TRBD1. CDR1 and CDR2 from the germline V gene are SQVTM and ANQGSEA. With 6 bases clipped from V and 10 bases from J, the junction kept 19 bases outside the gene matches. This CDR3 contains 15 residues.

With respect to this clone: Other DNA sequences in the sample encode the same CDR3. J is TRBJ1-1 and V is TRBV18; D is perhaps TRBD1 (5 bases). From germline, CDR1 is KGHSH and CDR2 LQKENI. This CDR3 is built from 13 residues. The V and J ends lost 3 bases and 2 bases respectively, with 7 bases between them. The chain's CDR3 is CASSPGQNTEAFF. DNA of the CDR3: TGTGCCAGCTCACCCGGACAAAACACTGAAGCTTTCTTT. Looking up the rest from reference TRBV18 and TRBJ1-1 gives the full variable domain: NAGVMQNPRHLVRRRGQEARLRCSPMKGHSHVYWYRQLPEEGLKFMVYLQKENIIDESGMPKERFSAEFPKEGPSILRIQQVVRGDSAAYFCASSPGQNTEAFFGQGTRLTVV.

The chain uses TRBV29-1 and TRBJ1-5; D remains unclear. The V and J ends lost 5 bases and 2 bases respectively, with 10 bases between them. CDR1 is SQVTM, CDR2 ANQGSEA, per germline. This CDR3 comprises 13 residues. The CDR3 reads CSVNWGGNQPQHF. CDR3 DNA: TGCAGCGTTAATTGGGGAGGCAATCAGCCCCAGCATTTT.

V is TRBV14 and J is TRBJ2-3; TRBD2 aligns across 11 bases. The germline CDR1 and CDR2 sequences are SGHDN and FVKESK. The CDR3 has 16 amino acids. J was trimmed by 4 bases and V by 3 bases; bases with no gene match: 6. DNA for the CDR3: TGTGCCAGCAGCCATATTAGCGGGGGGGCCGCAGATACGCAGTATTTT. Its translation is CASSHISGGAADTQYF.

CDR3 loop: CASSRGQGGPGELFF. The CDR3, as DNA: TGTGCCAGCAGCCGTGGACAGGGAGGCCCCGGGGAGCTGTTTTTT. V usage is TRBV6-5 and J usage is TRBJ2-2, with 8 positions matching TRBD1. This CDR3 contains 15 residues. V gave up 6 bases and J gave up 6 bases; unmatched junction bases: 9. The germline CDR1 and CDR2 sequences are MNHEY and SVGAGI.